A single T cell receptor (beta chain) is shown here with its context. Its target is not known. The data stem from a study of beta chain features in type 1 diabetes. Overall study results and limits: Whether HLA type affects TCRB rearrangement stayed undetermined in the present work. Patients with Type 1 diabetes showed moderately but significantly shorter TCRB CDR3s in all four CD4+ subsets.

Expressed TCRB transcripts were sequenced, since all the RNA that had been isolated was reverse transcribed. Assay used: immunoSEQ multiplex PCR; TCRdb lists only in-frame clones, some missing. The sample shows 250,000 to 350,000 clones, 14% of them seen only once. CD45RO/CCR7/CD25/CD127/CD95/CD27 separated CD4+ naive, central memory, regulatory and stem cell-like memory cells by sorting. V was shortened by 2 bases and J by 10 bases, with 14 bases between the two germline ends. The germline CDR1 and CDR2 sequences are MDHEN and SYDVKM. The CDR3 loop spans 13 amino acids. Sequencing was performed on naive CD4+ T cells from blood. The receptor was derived from a man aged 25-45 years with type 1 diabetes. The genes are TRBV28 and TRBJ1-1; possible D gene TRBD1, 5 bases. In nucleotides, the CDR3 is TGTGCCAGCAGTTTACCCGCATGGACACCAGCTTTCTTT. Protein sequence: CASSLPAWTPAFF.